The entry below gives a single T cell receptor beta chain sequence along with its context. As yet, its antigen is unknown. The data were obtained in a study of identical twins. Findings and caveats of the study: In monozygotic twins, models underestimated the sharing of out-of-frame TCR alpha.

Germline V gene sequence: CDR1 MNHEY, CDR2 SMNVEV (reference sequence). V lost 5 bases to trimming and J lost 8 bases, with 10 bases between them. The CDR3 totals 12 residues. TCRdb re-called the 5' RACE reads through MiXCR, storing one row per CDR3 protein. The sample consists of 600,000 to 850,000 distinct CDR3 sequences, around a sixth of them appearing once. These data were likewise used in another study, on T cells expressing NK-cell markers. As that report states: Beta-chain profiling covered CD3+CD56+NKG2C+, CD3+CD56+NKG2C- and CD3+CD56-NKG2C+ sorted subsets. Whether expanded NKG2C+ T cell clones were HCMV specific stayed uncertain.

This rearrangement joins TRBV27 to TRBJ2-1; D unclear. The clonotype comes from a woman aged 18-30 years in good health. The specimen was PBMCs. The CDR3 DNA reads TGTGCCAGCAGTCCCCTAGAAGATGAGCAGTTCTTC. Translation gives CASSPLEDEQFF.